In its sample, the clone carrying this T cell receptor (beta chain) is medium-sized (0.01 to 0.1%). The target antigen is unknown. The authors used about 600 ng of bulk tumor genomic DNA per sample as template. Each primary tumor yielded several biopsies, collected far apart from one another at surgery. Each patient presented with untreated, newly diagnosed non-small cell lung cancer and received curative surgery. This specimen comes from a study of immune heterogeneity within non-small cell lung tumors. Study-level background: In total, the tumors were 4 squamous cell carcinomas, some ten non-squamous carcinomas and 1 not otherwise specified.

Points from the study as a whole: Recurrence of the same dominant CDR3 beta clonotypes was seen across tumor sites within a patient, and site-unique high-frequency clones were present alongside them.

The germline gives CDR1 MNHEY, CDR2 SVGEGT. V was pared by 2 bases and J by 0 bases, with 11 bases of the junction left unmatched. The CDR3 is 19 amino acids. It was a multiplex PCR that amplified TCR beta CDR3, with 32 V and 13 J primers. In TCRdb, the multiplex PCR reads were re-called with MiXCR into one record per CDR3 protein. Counted here are approximately 11,000 distinct CDR3 sequences, 25% to 30% occurring once; the ten biggest clones make up 8.1%. The J gene is TRBJ1-5, the V gene TRBV6-2 or TRBV6-3; TRBD1 matches at 9 bases. Sequenced input: lung tumor tissue. This TCR was recovered from a woman in her fifties or sixties with non-small cell lung cancer. The CDR3 DNA reads as TGTGCCAGCAGTTACCCGACAGGGGGGCAATCCTATAGCAATCAGCCCCAGCATTTT. Amino acids: CASSYPTGGQSYSNQPQHF.